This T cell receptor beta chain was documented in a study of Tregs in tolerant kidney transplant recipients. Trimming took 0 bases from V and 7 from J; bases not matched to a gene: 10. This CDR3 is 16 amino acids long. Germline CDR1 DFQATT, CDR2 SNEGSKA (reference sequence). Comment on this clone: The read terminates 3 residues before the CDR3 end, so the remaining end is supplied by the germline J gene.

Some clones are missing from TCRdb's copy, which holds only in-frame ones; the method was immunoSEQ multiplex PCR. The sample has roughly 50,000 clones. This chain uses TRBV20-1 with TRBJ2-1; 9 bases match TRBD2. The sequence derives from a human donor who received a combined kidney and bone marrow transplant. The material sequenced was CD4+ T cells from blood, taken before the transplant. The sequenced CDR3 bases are TGCAGTGCTAGAGAGTGGAGCGGGGGGTCCACAAATGAG. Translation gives CSAREWSGGSTNE. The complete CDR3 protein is CSAREWSGGSTNEQFF.